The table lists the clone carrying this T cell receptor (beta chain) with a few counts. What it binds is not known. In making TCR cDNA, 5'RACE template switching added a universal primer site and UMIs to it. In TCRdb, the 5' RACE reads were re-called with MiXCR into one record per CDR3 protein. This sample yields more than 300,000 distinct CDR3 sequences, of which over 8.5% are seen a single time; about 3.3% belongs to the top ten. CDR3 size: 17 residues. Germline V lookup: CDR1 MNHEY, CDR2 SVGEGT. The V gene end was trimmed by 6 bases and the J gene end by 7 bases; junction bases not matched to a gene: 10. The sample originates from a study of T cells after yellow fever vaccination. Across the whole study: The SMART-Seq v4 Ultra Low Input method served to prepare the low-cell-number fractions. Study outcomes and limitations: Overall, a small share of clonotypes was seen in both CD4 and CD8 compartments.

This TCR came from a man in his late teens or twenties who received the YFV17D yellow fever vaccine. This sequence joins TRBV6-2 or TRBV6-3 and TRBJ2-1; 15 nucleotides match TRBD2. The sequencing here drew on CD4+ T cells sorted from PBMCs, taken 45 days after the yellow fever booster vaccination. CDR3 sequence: CASSLGPGLAGGNEQFF. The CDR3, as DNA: TGTGCCAGCAGCCTAGGGCCGGGACTAGCGGGGGGAAATGAGCAGTTCTTC.